These 18 T cell receptor beta chains were sequenced from one sample in a study of T cells in localized non-small cell lung cancer. Profiled with immunoSEQ multiplex PCR; TCRdb holds only in-frame clones, not every one. The table has 25,000 or so clones, approximately 87% seen once. The specimen was PBMCs, collected before any cancer treatment. These receptor sequences come from a man aged 40-75 years with stage II lung adenocarcinoma.

This clone turned up a few times. The CDR3, as DNA: TGTGCCAGCAGTTATGTTGGCTCTAGGTTCAATGAGCAGTTCTTC. Translating it yields CASSYVGSRFNEQFF. The genes are TRBV6-6 and TRBJ2-1, with D hard to call. Trimming removed 3 bases from V and 6 bases from J, with 15 bases in between. The germline V gene encodes CDR1 MNHNY and CDR2 SVGAGI (reference sequence). The CDR3 runs 15 residues.

This rearrangement joins TRBV27 to TRBJ2-1; 9 bases fit TRBD2. Germline assignment: CDR1 MNHEY and CDR2 SMNVEV (reference sequence). The length of the CDR3 is 18 residues. V was clipped by 6 bases and J by 8 bases; unmatched bases: 20. CDR3 sequence: CASRKTGGGALSRDEQFF. DNA of the CDR3: TGTGCCAGCAGGAAAACTGGCGGGGGGGCCTTGTCCCGCGATGAGCAGTTCTTC.

The V gene is TRBV9, the J gene TRBJ2-7; TRBD2 matches at 8 bases. The germline gives CDR1 SGDLS, CDR2 YYNGEE. There are 17 residues in the CDR3. J lost 3 bases, V lost 4 bases, and 15 bases had no gene match. This CDR3 reads CASSQSVNLAGSYEQYF. CDR3 nucleotides: TGTGCCAGCAGCCAGAGCGTTAATTTAGCGGGAAGCTACGAGCAGTACTTC. The variable domain in full, with the rest retrieved from reference TRBV9 and TRBJ2-7, is DSGVTQTPKHLITATGQRVTLRCSPRSGDLSVYWYQQSLDQGLQFLIQYYNGEERAKGNILERFSAQQFPDLHSELNLSSLELGDSALYFCASSQSVNLAGSYEQYFGPGTRLTVT.

CDR3 sequence: CASRLQETHMNTEAFF. CDR3 DNA: TGTGCCAGCAGACTCCAAGAAACCCACATGAACACTGAAGCTTTCTTT. The V call is TRBV5-6, the J call TRBJ1-1; the D is unclear. Trimming pared 5 bases from V and 0 bases from J, leaving 17 bases between. Per germline, CDR1 SGHDT and CDR2 YYEEEE. The CDR3 is made up of 16 amino acids.

The rearrangement joins TRBV6-5 to TRBJ1-1; TRBD1 agrees at 8 bases. CDR3 length equals 14 residues. Germline values: CDR1 MNHEY, CDR2 SVGAGI. The junction had 9 bases not matched to a gene; V was cut back by 6 bases and J by 6 bases. CDR3 DNA sequence: TGTGCCAGCAGGCGGACAGGGTTTGGGGCTGAAGCTTTCTTT. Residues: CASRRTGFGAEAFF.

The rearrangement links TRBV27 to TRBJ1-2; perhaps TRBD1 as D (5 bases). The V end lost 6 bases, the J end lost 3 bases, and 14 bases lay between the germline ends. Germline V lookup: CDR1 MNHEY, CDR2 SMNVEV (reference sequence). This CDR3 is 14 amino acids long. The CDR3 nucleotides read TGTGCCAGCAGGGAACCAGGAGGGGACTATGGCTACACCTTC. It is translated as CASREPGGDYGYTF.

The rearrangement links TRBV5-8 to TRBJ2-7, with D perhaps given as TRBD1 or TRBD2 (5 bases each). The CDR3 consists of 15 residues. Germline CDR1 is SGHTS and CDR2 is YDEGEE. V gave up 4 bases and J gave up 1 base, with 15 bases separating them. CDR3 loop: CASSHSGTASYEQYF. For the CDR3, the DNA is TGTGCCAGCAGCCACTCCGGGACGGCATCCTACGAGCAGTACTTC. The complete variable domain, with remaining parts taken from reference TRBV5-8 and TRBJ2-7, reads EAGVTQSPTHLIKTRGQQATLRCSPISGHTSVYWYQQALGLGLQFLLWYDEGEERNRGNFPPRFSGRQFPNYSSELNVNALELEDSALYLCASSHSGTASYEQYFGPGTRLTVT.

The rearrangement uses TRBV7-9 and TRBJ1-1; no reliable D call. The V gene lost 6 bases and the J gene lost 0 bases, with 8 bases spanning the gap. CDR3 length equals 13 residues. From germline, CDR1 is SEHNR and CDR2 FQNEAQ (reference sequence). The CDR3, as DNA: TGTGCCAGCAGGCTCCAGATGAACACTGAAGCTTTCTTT. Encoded protein: CASRLQMNTEAFF.

The chain carries TRBV18 and TRBJ1-1, with a possible D match to TRBD1 (6 bases). The CDR3 loop spans 17 amino acids. The V gene lost 2 bases and the J gene lost 3 bases, with 19 bases spanning the gap. Germline CDR1 is KGHSH and CDR2 is LQKENI. CDR3 DNA sequence: TGTGCCAGCTCACCAGTAACTCTCCCAGGGGACTACACTGAAGCTTTCTTT. It encodes CASSPVTLPGDYTEAFF.

The chain has TRBV7-9 and TRBJ2-7, with D perhaps given as TRBD1 or TRBD2 (5 bases each). V lost 3 bases to trimming and J lost 2 bases, with 14 bases between them. CDR1 is SEHNR, CDR2 FQNEAQ, per germline (reference sequence). The CDR3 has 15 residues. The CDR3 coding sequence is TGTGCCAGCAGCTTCAAGGGTGGGGGACCCTACGAGCAGTACTTC. Residues: CASSFKGGGPYEQYF.

The V call is TRBV19, the J call TRBJ2-4, with D possibly being TRBD2 (5 bases). There are 14 residues in the CDR3. The germline V and J ends were trimmed by 4 bases and 4 bases, with 11 bases remaining between them. Germline-derived CDR1 and CDR2 are LNHDA and SQIVND (reference sequence). The CDR3 DNA sequence: TGTGCCAGTAGTAACCCCGGGGATAAAAACATTCAGTACTTC. It codes for CASSNPGDKNIQYF.

This chain joins TRBV4-2 and TRBJ2-2, with 9 nucleotides matching TRBD2. The CDR3 consists of 19 residues. The germline V gene has CDR1 LGHNA and CDR2 YNFKEQ. Trimming removed 1 base from V and 0 bases from J; junction bases left unmatched: 9. In DNA, the CDR3 is TGTGCCAGCAGCCAAGGGAGCCAGCGGGGGGCGACGAACACCGGGGAGCTGTTTTTT. It yields the protein CASSQGSQRGATNTGELFF.

A few counts support this clone. CDR3 loop: CASSRSGTSYEQYF. In nucleotides, the CDR3 is TGTGCCAGCAGCAGATCCGGGACTTCCTACGAGCAGTACTTC. V usage is TRBV7-2 and J usage is TRBJ2-7, with a weak D call TRBD2 (6 bases). CDR1 and CDR2 from the germline V gene are SGHTA and FQGNSA. CDR3 size: 14 residues. Between the trimmed V and J ends, which lost 5 bases and 1 base, there was a span of 12 bases.

The rearrangement uses TRBV30 and TRBJ1-3; D is unresolved. Germline CDR1 is GTSNPN and CDR2 is SVGIG (reference sequence). The CDR3 contains 13 residues. V was pared by 2 bases and J by 4 bases, with 9 bases between. The DNA of the CDR3 is TGTGCCTGGAGTCCGGGGTCGGGAAACACCATATATTTT. Residues: CAWSPGSGNTIYF.

This clone was seen a handful of times. The chain has TRBV18 and TRBJ1-4; weak D call: TRBD1 (6 bases). With 6 bases removed from V and 8 bases from J, the gap between germline ends came to 16 bases. This CDR3 comprises 14 residues. Germline CDR1 reads KGHSH; CDR2 reads LQKENI. CDR3 amino acids: CASSPRGADEKLFF. The CDR3 DNA follows: TGTGCCAGCTCCCCCCGGGGGGCGGACGAAAAACTGTTTTTT.

The sample holds one count of this clone. The chain uses TRBV28 and TRBJ1-1; TRBD1 matches at 12 bases. Germline CDR1 MDHEN, CDR2 SYDVKM. The CDR3 has 15 amino acids. V trimming: 6 bases; J trimming: 6 bases; junction bases outside the gene matches: 8. As DNA, the CDR3 is TGTGCCAGCAGGCTCCCGGGACAGGGGGCGTCTGAAGCTTTCTTT. Residues: CASRLPGQGASEAFF.

CDR3 sequence (DNA): TGTGCCAGCAGCCACTCGGGGGGTCGGTACGAGCAGTACTTC. It translates to CASSHSGGRYEQYF. V and J are TRBV14 and TRBJ2-7, with TRBD2 identical over 7 bases. The CDR3 length is 14 residues. Looked up from germline, CDR1 is SGHDN and CDR2 is FVKESK. Trimming took 3 bases from V and 4 from J; bases not matched to a gene: 6. Complete variable domain (other parts from reference TRBV14 and TRBJ2-7): EAGVTQFPSHSVIEKGQTVTLRCDPISGHDNLYWYRRVMGKEIKFLLHFVKESKQDESGMPNNRFLAERTGGTYSTLKVQPAELEDSGVYFCASSHSGGRYEQYFGPGTRLTVT.

The chain uses TRBV27 and TRBJ2-3, with D possibly matching TRBD1 (6 bases). Germline lookup yields CDR1 MNHEY and CDR2 SMNVEV (reference sequence). This CDR3 contains 14 residues. V lost 4 bases, J lost 2 bases, and 10 bases lay in between. In DNA, the CDR3 is TGTGCCAGCAGTTACAGGGTCCACACAGATACGCAGTATTTT. Residues: CASSYRVHTDTQYF.